This TCR beta chain was sequenced in a study of blood T cells in healthy people across ages (dated by TCRdb to between 2015 and 2017). Regarding the complete study: In model experiments, template switching captured about one uniquely barcoded TCR beta cDNA molecule for every two T cells. The donors were split into four age groups: young (average around 15 years), middle-aged (about 40), aged (more than 55) and long-lived (roughly 86). Using deep sequencing normalized with unique cDNA molecular identifiers, the study measured how TCR beta repertoire diversity changes with age. To avoid experimental bias, donors of different ages were distributed randomly across sequencing lanes. For two donors (one aged 18 to 30 and one aged 80 or older), the study analyzed two additional independent replicas of 1 million unique cDNA reads from the same blood draw.

The full study reports these points: Compared with the aged group, the long-lived group had more naive CD4+ T cells, fewer expanded clones and increased TCR diversity, suggesting age selection. Donor CMV infection status was unknown, potentially confounding age-related changes in expanded clonotypes. Conclusive comparison of naive and antigen-experienced compartments was prevented by the profiling of bulk unsorted PBMCs. Observed TCR beta diversity per million T cells fell roughly linearly with age, and a significant reduction was already apparent by age roughly 40. The percentage of naive T cells measured by flow cytometry correlated strongly with observed TCR beta diversity. Estimates of total diversity based on one million sequenced T cells were considered lower bounds and underestimates.

The germline V gene (reference sequence) gives CDR1 as SEHNR and CDR2 as FQNEAQ. V and J are truncated by 4 bases and 1 base respectively, leaving an intervening sequence of 17 bases. From cysteine to phenylalanine, the CDR3 is 16 amino acids long. The DNA shown is the 48-base CDR3, in frame from base 1. As to this clonotype: Its cognate antigen has yet to be identified. There are no base qualities to consult, and no much larger clone falls within one base.

Systemically healthy Caucasian individuals from Russia, approximately 39 in total and aged roughly 6 to 100 years, were included as donors. Each donor gave roughly 9.5 milliliters of peripheral blood, collected into EDTA-treated Vacutainer tubes. Ficoll-Paque density-gradient centrifugation was used to isolate PBMCs, with at least 7 million obtained per sample. Trizol reagent was used to extract total RNA from PBMCs, with at least 5.5 micrograms per sample. For every donor, flow cytometry on a PBMC aliquot measured the percentage of naive CD45RAhigh/CD27high T cells. Library preparation employed 5' RACE. This sample was sequenced with an Illumina HiSeq 2500. A second roughly 7 to 11 cycle PCR used a sample-barcoded 5' primer and a J-beta primer mix. A template-switch 5' adaptor carrying 12 random nucleotides introduced a unique molecular identifier onto each TCR beta cDNA molecule. Each sample yielded at least 2.5 million CDR3-containing paired-end reads. First-strand cDNA was synthesized from all RNA with the Mint cDNA synthesis kit, primed by a TRBC-specific oligonucleotide. Following uracil-DNA glycosylase treatment, all cDNA underwent a first 18-cycle PCR with the universal primers M1SS and BC2_uni_R. Under the source paper's analysis protocol: For normalization, 1 million high-quality reads were randomly selected from each sample, with every read carrying a distinct molecular identifier. Instead of being binned into consensus sequences, reads with shared molecular identifiers were discarded. CDR3 identification, clonotype clustering and error correction used MiTCR with a Q25 quality threshold and the strictest error-elimination algorithm. A nonparametric unseen species model using Euler transformation provided a lower-bound estimate of total TCR beta diversity. TCRdb handled the public reads itself, with Q25 trimming in fastp and clone calling in MiXCR, and kept productive beta chains. Rows matching on CDR3 protein sequence are summarized as one entry with the most common DNA and genes. These V and J calls originate from TCRdb's pipeline instead of the authors' own analysis. This sample has more than 1,400,000 distinct CDR3 sequences in its table, and about 43% of those were observed once. The top ten clonotypes cover approximately 7.9% of the sample.

The clonotype comes from a young woman in good health. The sequenced material came from blood. The V and J segments used are TRBV7-9 and TRBJ2-7, and possibly TRBD1, on 6 matching bases. The base sequence is TGTGCCAGCAGCTCAACCGACAGGTCGTCTTCCTACGAGCAGTACTTC. Protein translation: CASSSTDRSSSYEQYF.